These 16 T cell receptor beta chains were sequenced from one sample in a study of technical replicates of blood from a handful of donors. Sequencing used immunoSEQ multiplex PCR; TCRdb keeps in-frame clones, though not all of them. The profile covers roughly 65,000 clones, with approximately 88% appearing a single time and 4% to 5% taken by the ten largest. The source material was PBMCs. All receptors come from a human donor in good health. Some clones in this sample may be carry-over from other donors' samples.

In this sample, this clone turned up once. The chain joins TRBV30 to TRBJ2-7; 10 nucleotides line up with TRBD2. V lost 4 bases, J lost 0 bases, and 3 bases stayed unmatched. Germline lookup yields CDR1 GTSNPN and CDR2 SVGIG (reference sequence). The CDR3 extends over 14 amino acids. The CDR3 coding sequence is TGTGCCTGGAAACCTAGCGGGAGCTCCTACGAGCAGTACTTC. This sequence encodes CAWKPSGSSYEQYF.

The CDR3 sequence: CATSRDFPSTDTQYF. DNA of the CDR3: TGTGCCACCAGCAGAGATTTCCCTAGCACAGATACGCAGTATTTT. The J gene is TRBJ2-3, the V gene TRBV15, with D hard to call. The V gene's germline CDR1 is LNHNV and CDR2 YYDKDF (reference sequence). The CDR3 extends over 15 amino acids. The V end lost 0 bases, the J end lost 0 bases, and 7 bases lay between the germline ends.

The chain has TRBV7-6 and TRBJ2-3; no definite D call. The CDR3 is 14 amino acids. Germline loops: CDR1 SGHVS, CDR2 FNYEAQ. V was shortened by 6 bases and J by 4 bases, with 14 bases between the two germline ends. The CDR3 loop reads CASSYGSSADTQYF. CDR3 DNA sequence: TGTGCCAGCAGTTACGGGTCGTCCGCAGATACGCAGTATTTT.

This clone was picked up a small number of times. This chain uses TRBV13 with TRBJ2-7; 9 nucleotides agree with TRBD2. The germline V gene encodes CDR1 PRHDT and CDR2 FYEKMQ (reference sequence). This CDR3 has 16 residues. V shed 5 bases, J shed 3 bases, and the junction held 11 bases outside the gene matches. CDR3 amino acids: CASSPTSGSGGYEQYF. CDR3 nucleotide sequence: TGTGCCAGCAGCCCCACTTCCGGTAGCGGGGGCTACGAGCAGTACTTC. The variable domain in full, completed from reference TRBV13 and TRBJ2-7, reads AAGVIQSPRHLIKEKRETATLKCYPIPRHDTVYWYQQGPGQDPQFLISFYEKMQSDKGSIPDRFSAQQFSDYHSELNMSSLELGDSALYFCASSPTSGSGGYEQYFGPGTRLTVT.

CDR3 loop: CASSLGEAYEQYF. The DNA for the CDR3 is TGTGCCAGCAGCCTCGGGGAGGCCTACGAGCAGTACTTC. The rearrangement uses TRBV19 and TRBJ2-7, with a possible D match to TRBD2 (6 bases). CDR3 size: 13 residues. Germline V lookup: CDR1 LNHDA, CDR2 SQIVND (reference sequence). Trimming stripped 9 bases from V and 2 bases from J, with 14 bases between.

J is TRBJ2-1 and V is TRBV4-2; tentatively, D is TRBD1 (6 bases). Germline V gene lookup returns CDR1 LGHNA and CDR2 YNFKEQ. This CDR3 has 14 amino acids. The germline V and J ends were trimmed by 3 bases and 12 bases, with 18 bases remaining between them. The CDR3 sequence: CASSHNSPGVGQFF. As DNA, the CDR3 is TGTGCCAGCAGCCACAACAGTCCAGGGGTTGGGCAGTTCTTC.

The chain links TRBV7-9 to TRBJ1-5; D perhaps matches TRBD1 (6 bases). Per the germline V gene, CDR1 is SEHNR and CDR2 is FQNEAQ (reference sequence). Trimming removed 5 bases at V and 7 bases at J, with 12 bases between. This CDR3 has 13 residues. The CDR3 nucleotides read TGTGCCAGCAGCACAGGGTTTGGACAGCCCCAGCATTTT. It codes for CASSTGFGQPQHF.

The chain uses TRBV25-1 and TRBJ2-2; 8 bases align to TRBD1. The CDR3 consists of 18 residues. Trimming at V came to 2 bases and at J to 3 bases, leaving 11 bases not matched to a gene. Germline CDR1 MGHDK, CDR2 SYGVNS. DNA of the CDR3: TGTGCCAGCAGTGAAATATGCAGGGGGCAAAAGGACACCGGGGAGCTGTTTTTT. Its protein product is CASSEICRGQKDTGELFF.

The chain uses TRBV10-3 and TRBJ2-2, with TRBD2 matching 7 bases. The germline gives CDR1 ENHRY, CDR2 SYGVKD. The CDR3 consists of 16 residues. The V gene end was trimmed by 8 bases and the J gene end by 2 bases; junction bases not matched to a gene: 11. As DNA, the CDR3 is TGTGCCATCTCCCAAGTGGCTAGCGGAAACACCGGGGAGCTGTTTTTT. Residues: CAISQVASGNTGELFF.

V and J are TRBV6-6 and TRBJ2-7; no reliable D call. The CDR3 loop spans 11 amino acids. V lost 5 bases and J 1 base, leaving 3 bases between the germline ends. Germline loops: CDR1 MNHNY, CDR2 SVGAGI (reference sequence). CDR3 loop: CASSQSYEQYF. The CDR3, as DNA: TGTGCCAGCAGTCAATCCTACGAGCAGTACTTC.

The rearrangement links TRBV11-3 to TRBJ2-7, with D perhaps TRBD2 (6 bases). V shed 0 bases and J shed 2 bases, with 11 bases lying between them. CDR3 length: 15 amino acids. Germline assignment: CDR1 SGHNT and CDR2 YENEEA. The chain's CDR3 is CASSLESGLTYEQYF. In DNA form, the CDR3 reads TGTGCCAGCAGCTTAGAATCGGGACTTACCTACGAGCAGTACTTC.

CDR3 amino acids: CASSSLDRGLYFSSPLHF. For the CDR3, the DNA is TGTGCCAGCAGTAGCCTAGACAGGGGTTTATACTTTAGTTCACCCCTCCACTTT. This chain uses TRBV27 with TRBJ1-6; 8 nucleotides agree with TRBD1. CDR3 length: 18 amino acids. Germline values: CDR1 MNHEY, CDR2 SMNVEV (reference sequence). The junction had 18 bases not matched to a gene; V was cut back by 5 bases and J by 9 bases.

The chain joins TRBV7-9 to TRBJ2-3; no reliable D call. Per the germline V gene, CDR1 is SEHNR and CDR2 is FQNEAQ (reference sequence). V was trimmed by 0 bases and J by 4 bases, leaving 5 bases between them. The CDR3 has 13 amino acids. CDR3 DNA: TGTGCCAGCAGCTTAGCAGAGGCAGATACGCAGTATTTT. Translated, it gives CASSLAEADTQYF.

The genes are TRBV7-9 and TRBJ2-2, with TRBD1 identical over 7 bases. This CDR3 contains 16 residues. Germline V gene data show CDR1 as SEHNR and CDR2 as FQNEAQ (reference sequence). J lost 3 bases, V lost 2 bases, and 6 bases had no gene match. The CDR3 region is CASSLLGGGYTGELFF. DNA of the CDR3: TGTGCCAGCAGCTTATTAGGGGGCGGCTACACCGGGGAGCTGTTTTTT.

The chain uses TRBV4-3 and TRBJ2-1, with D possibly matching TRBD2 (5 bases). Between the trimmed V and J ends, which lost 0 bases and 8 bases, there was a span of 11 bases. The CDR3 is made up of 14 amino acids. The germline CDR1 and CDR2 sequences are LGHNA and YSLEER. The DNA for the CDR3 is TGCGCCAGCAGCCAAGAGTGGGAGAATGATGAGCAGTTCTTC. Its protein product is CASSQEWENDEQFF.

This CDR3 reads CASSYSLASYEQYF. CDR3 coding DNA: TGTGCCAGCAGTTACTCACTAGCTTCCTACGAGCAGTACTTC. The chain employs TRBV6-5 and TRBJ2-7, with D perhaps TRBD2 (6 bases). Per the germline V gene, CDR1 is MNHEY and CDR2 is SVGAGI. The V end was cut by 0 bases, the J end by 1 base, with 7 bases between. This CDR3 has 14 residues.